This T cell receptor (beta chain) was recovered during a study of shared clonotypes between healthy human individuals. The germline V gene has CDR1 SEHNR and CDR2 FQNEAQ (reference sequence). Trimming pared 5 bases from V and 1 base from J, leaving 17 bases between. There are 16 residues in the CDR3. Generated by immunoSEQ multiplex PCR, the TCRdb table keeps only in-frame clones and is missing some. The sample yields more than 2 million clones, 95% seen once. This chain links TRBV7-9 with TRBJ1-2; D gene ambiguous. Specimen: naive CD4+ T cells sorted from blood. Subset: CD45RA+ positively selected. The sequence was collected from a man aged 18 to 30 in good health. CDR3 DNA sequence: TGTGCCAGCAGCCCCGGGGTCGGGGAACTTAACTATGGCTACACCTTC. Its translation: CASSPGVGELNYGYTF.